The T cell receptor (beta chain) described here comes from a study of blood T cell repertoires in COVID-19. Germline trimming cut 6 bases from V and 6 bases from J; bases unmatched to any gene: 7. Germline values: CDR1 MNHEY, CDR2 SVGAGI. There are 14 residues in the CDR3. Original handling: For nucleated cells, counts were estimated from reference gene primer amplification. Measured with immunoSEQ multiplex PCR; TCRdb has only the in-frame clones, and not every one. For V, J and clone size, that table is used; D and trimming come from the DNA. This sample has 150,000 or so clones, with less than 85% found just once. There are a few counts of this clone.

This clonotype was sampled from a woman older than 75 with acute or convalescent COVID-19. The chain employs TRBV6-5 and TRBJ1-3; 8 nucleotides line up with TRBD1. Sequenced: peripheral blood. CDR3 region: CASRDRGGENTIYF. CDR3 nucleotide sequence: TGTGCCAGCAGAGACAGGGGAGGTGAAAACACCATATATTTT.